The text below deals with one TCR beta chain. These data belong to a study of control samples from healthy donors and cancer patients. The V gene lost 4 bases and the J gene lost 4 bases, with 15 bases spanning the gap. CDR3 length equals 15 residues. Germline V gene lookup returns CDR1 MGHRA and CDR2 YSYEKL. Measured with immunoSEQ multiplex PCR; TCRdb has only the in-frame clones, and not every one. The table shows around 170,000 clones, with approximately 86% occurring only once. The sample consisted of blood. This receptor was taken from a woman between 25 and 40 years old in good health. V usage is TRBV4-1 and J usage is TRBJ2-3, with D possibly being TRBD1 or TRBD2 (5 bases each). The CDR3 region has the DNA TGCGCCAGCAGCCCGGGACCATCCGGTCCAGATACGCAGTATTTT. Protein product: CASSPGPSGPDTQYF.